This T cell receptor (beta chain) was identified during a study of patients and donors after allogeneic stem cell transplantation. TCRdb analysed the RT-PCR reads with MiXCR anew, one entry per CDR3 protein. The table records roughly 140,000 distinct CDR3 sequences, approximately 37% of them present only once. Trimming left V 1 base short and J 10 bases short, with 8 bases between. Germline V gene data show CDR1 as SGHTA and CDR2 as FQGNSA. The length of the CDR3 is 12 residues. The origin of this receptor is a human donor who was either an allogeneic HSCT recipient or a stem cell or donor lymphocyte infusion donor (not recorded which). It is not recorded whose cells these are; they may come from a transplant donor. The sample was blood, either unsorted or a sorted T cell fraction (not recorded which). The rearrangement uses TRBV7-2 and TRBJ1-5; D is uncertain. Here the CDR3 DNA reads TGTGCCAGCAGCTTAGTTCGGAGTCCCCAGCATTTT. This codes for CASSLVRSPQHF.